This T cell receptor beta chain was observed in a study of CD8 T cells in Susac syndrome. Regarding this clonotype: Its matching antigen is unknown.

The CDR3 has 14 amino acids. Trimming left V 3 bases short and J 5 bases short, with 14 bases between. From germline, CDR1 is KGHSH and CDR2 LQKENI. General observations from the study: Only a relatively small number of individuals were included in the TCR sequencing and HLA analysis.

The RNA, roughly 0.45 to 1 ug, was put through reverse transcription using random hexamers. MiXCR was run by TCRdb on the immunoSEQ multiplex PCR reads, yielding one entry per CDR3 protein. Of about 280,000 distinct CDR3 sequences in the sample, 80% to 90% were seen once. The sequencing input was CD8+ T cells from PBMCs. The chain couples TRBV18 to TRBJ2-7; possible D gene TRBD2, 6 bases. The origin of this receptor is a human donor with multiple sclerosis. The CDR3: CASSPDGGGHEQYF. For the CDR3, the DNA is TGTGCCAGCTCACCGGACGGGGGAGGCCACGAGCAGTACTTC.